One and the same sample provided the 21 T cell receptor beta chains below, sequenced in a study of shared clonotypes between healthy human individuals. TCRdb keeps only in-frame clones here, not all; method: immunoSEQ multiplex PCR. The data contain nearly 1,000,000 clones, more than 75% of them seen just once; the ten biggest clones take up approximately 1.5%. Sequencing input: memory CD4+ T cells sorted from blood. The subset denotes: CD45RA-negative fraction. These receptors were collected from a man between 18 and 35 years old in good health.

On this clone itself: Germline and junction disagree at one end, which may indicate a read error. The chain is built from TRBV6-1 and TRBJ1-4; D is perhaps TRBD1 (5 bases). This CDR3 region has 12 residues. The germline V gene encodes CDR1 MNHNS and CDR2 SASEGT. This CDR3 is CAGRVLGEKLFF. The CDR3 DNA is TGTGCCGGCAGGGTCCTTGGTGAAAAACTGTTTTTT.

As concerns this clone: This likely reflects a read error, since a far larger clone is one base away. The same CDR3 is also encoded by other DNA sequences in this sample. The chain has TRBV7-2 and TRBJ2-5; 8 bases are a match to TRBD1. V dropped 6 bases and J dropped 7; count of bases not matched to a gene: 4. The germline V gene encodes CDR1 SGHTA and CDR2 FQGNSA. The CDR3 runs 12 residues. The CDR3 DNA reads as TGTGCCAGCAGTATCGGGACAGGGACCCAGTACTTC. The encoded protein is CASSIGTGTQYF.

The chain carries TRBV6-5 and TRBJ2-3; the D gene could be TRBD1 or TRBD2 (5 bases each). Looked up from germline, CDR1 is MNHEY and CDR2 is SVGAGI. The V and J ends lost 4 bases and 3 bases respectively, with 17 bases between them. The CDR3 consists of 16 residues. The CDR3 DNA sequence: TGTGCCAGCAGTTCCAACCGGGACCCCAGAACAGATACGCAGTATTTT. It specifies CASSSNRDPRTDTQYF.

The rearrangement joins TRBV4-3 to TRBJ2-5; 9 nucleotides match TRBD2. Germline trimming cut 4 bases from V and 1 base from J; bases unmatched to any gene: 13. The germline CDR1 and CDR2 sequences are LGHNA and YSLEER. The CDR3 covers 18 residues. CDR3 region: CASSPGSPGLATQETQYF. CDR3 DNA: TGCGCCAGCAGCCCAGGATCGCCGGGACTAGCCACCCAAGAGACCCAGTACTTC.

About this clone: The same CDR3 can be traced to other DNA sequences in this sample. This chain uses TRBV11-3 with TRBJ2-4; D is ambiguous. Germline assignment: CDR1 SGHNT and CDR2 YENEEA. Trimming took off 1 base at V and 3 bases at J, with 4 bases between the two ends. CDR3 length: 13 residues. The CDR3 is CASSLGGKNIQYF. The CDR3 nucleotides read TGTGCCAGCAGCTTAGGAGGCAAAAACATTCAGTACTTC.

This clone has just a few counts. The chain combines TRBV27 with TRBJ2-2; 9 positions agree with TRBD2. Per the germline V gene, CDR1 is MNHEY and CDR2 is SMNVEV (reference sequence). The V and J ends lost 3 bases and 6 bases, in that order; junction bases with no gene match: 14. The CDR3 is 18 amino acids. Here the CDR3 DNA reads TGTGCCAGCAGTTTGAAGCTTTTTGCGGGAGGGGGCGCCGGGGAGCTGTTTTTT. Translating it yields CASSLKLFAGGGAGELFF.

The chain's CDR3 is CASRLHGGRYEQYF. For the CDR3, the DNA is TGTGCCAGCAGGCTTCACGGCGGACGTTACGAGCAGTACTTC. The chain is built from TRBV7-2 and TRBJ2-7; D not resolved. V was cut by 6 bases and J by 4 bases, with 16 bases left in between. Germline V lookup: CDR1 SGHTA, CDR2 FQGNSA. CDR3 length: 14 amino acids.

The chain is built from TRBV5-1 and TRBJ1-3; a possible D gene is TRBD1 (5 bases). V lost 4 bases, J lost 3 bases, and 14 bases lay in between. This CDR3 contains 15 residues. Germline assignment: CDR1 SGHRS and CDR2 YFSETQ. The CDR3 loop reads CASSPRMGDGNTIYF. The CDR3 region has the DNA TGCGCCAGCAGCCCTCGGATGGGGGATGGAAACACCATATATTTT.

This chain connects TRBV27 to TRBJ1-1, with D possibly matching TRBD1 (5 bases). V gave up 2 bases and J gave up 5 bases, with 18 bases separating them. CDR3 length: 16 amino acids. The germline CDR1 and CDR2 sequences are MNHEY and SMNVEV (reference sequence). The CDR3 here is CASSLGAVGMGTEAFF. CDR3 nucleotide sequence: TGTGCCAGCAGTTTAGGGGCAGTCGGCATGGGGACTGAAGCTTTCTTT.

This chain uses TRBV28 with TRBJ2-7; possible D gene TRBD1, 6 bases. CDR1 and CDR2 from the germline V gene are MDHEN and SYDVKM. CDR3 length equals 15 residues. The germline V and J ends were trimmed by 6 bases and 2 bases, with 17 bases remaining between them. CDR3 nucleotide sequence: TGTGCCAGCAGCCTACAGGGTAAAAGCACCTACGAGCAGTACTTC. It translates to CASSLQGKSTYEQYF. The variable domain in full, completed from reference TRBV28 and TRBJ2-7, reads DVKVTQSSRYLVKRTGEKVFLECVQDMDHENMFWYRQDPGLGLRLIYFSYDVKMKEKGDIPEGYSVSREKKERFSLILESASTNQTSMYLCASSLQGKSTYEQYFGPGTRLTVT.

The gene calls are TRBV19 and TRBJ2-7, with D possibly matching TRBD1 (6 bases). The germline V and J ends were trimmed by 6 bases and 7 bases, with 19 bases remaining between them. Germline V gives CDR1 LNHDA, CDR2 SQIVND (reference sequence). The CDR3 spans 14 residues. CDR3 DNA sequence: TGTGCCAGTAGCACCGGGACATATCCTTTGGAGCAGTACTTC. Translating it yields CASSTGTYPLEQYF. Drawing the rest from reference TRBV19 and TRBJ2-7, the complete variable domain is DGGITQSPKYLFRKEGQNVTLSCEQNLNHDAMYWYRQDPGQGLRLIYYSQIVNDFQKGDIAEGYSVSREKKESFPLTVTSAQKNPTAFYLCASSTGTYPLEQYFGPGTRLTVT.

J is TRBJ1-2 and V is TRBV5-4; possible D gene TRBD1, 5 bases. This CDR3 is 13 amino acids long. Trimming took off 4 bases at V and 2 bases at J, with 9 bases between the two ends. In germline, CDR1 is SGHNT, CDR2 YYREEE (reference sequence). CDR3 nucleotide sequence: TGTGCCAGCAGCACCGGGACCAACTATGGCTACACCTTC. This encodes CASSTGTNYGYTF. Full variable domain (outside the CDR3, taken from reference TRBV5-4 and TRBJ1-2): ETGVTQSPTHLIKTRGQQVTLRCSSQSGHNTVSWYQQALGQGPQFIFQYYREEENGRGNFPPRFSGLQFPNYSSELNVNALELDDSALYLCASSTGTNYGYTFGSGTRLTVV.

The rearrangement links TRBV5-1 to TRBJ2-7, with D possibly matching TRBD2 (5 bases). This CDR3 has 13 amino acids. Germline V gene lookup returns CDR1 SGHRS and CDR2 YFSETQ. V lost 4 bases to trimming and J lost 3 bases, with 11 bases between them. Here the CDR3 reads CASSIYGDYEQYF. The CDR3 DNA is TGCGCCAGCAGCATCTACGGGGACTACGAGCAGTACTTC.

This clone appeared once. The genes are TRBV7-9 and TRBJ2-2, with 7 bases aligning to TRBD2. V lost 2 bases and J lost 4; bases outside the gene matches: 1. This CDR3 has 14 residues. Germline lookup yields CDR1 SEHNR and CDR2 FQNEAQ (reference sequence). Here the CDR3 reads CASSLKRGTGELFF. For the CDR3, the DNA is TGTGCCAGCAGCTTAAAGCGGGGCACCGGGGAGCTGTTTTTT.

The rearrangement uses TRBV18 and TRBJ1-2, with D uncertain. The V end was cut by 6 bases, the J end by 0 bases, with 8 bases between. CDR3 size: 13 residues. Germline V CDR1 and CDR2: KGHSH, LQKENI. This CDR3 is CASSDPANYGYTF. In nucleotides, the CDR3 is TGTGCCAGCTCCGACCCAGCTAACTATGGCTACACCTTC.

This clone has only a few counts. The chain combines TRBV6-1 with TRBJ2-5; either TRBD1 or TRBD2 may fit D (5 bases each). V lost 3 bases and J lost 2, with 19 bases in between. Germline V lookup: CDR1 MNHNS, CDR2 SASEGT. The CDR3 loop spans 17 amino acids. The CDR3 DNA reads TGTGCCAGCAGTGAGGGGCGGAGGAATTCAATTCAAGAGACCCAGTACTTC. Its translation is CASSEGRRNSIQETQYF.

The chain uses TRBV5-8 and TRBJ2-2; no clear D gene. Trimming left V 4 bases short and J 1 base short, with 14 bases between. Germline-derived CDR1 and CDR2 are SGHTS and YDEGEE. The CDR3 loop spans 16 amino acids. The CDR3 loop is CASSQPRPMNTGELFF. As DNA, the CDR3 is TGTGCCAGCAGCCAACCCCGACCGATGAACACCGGGGAGCTGTTTTTT.

V is TRBV28 and J is TRBJ2-7; 8 bases are shared with TRBD2. The CDR3 extends over 13 amino acids. The V gene's germline CDR1 is MDHEN and CDR2 SYDVKM. V lost 6 bases to trimming and J lost 5 bases; unmatched junction nucleotides: 6. The CDR3 loop reads CASSWTSQHEQYF. The CDR3 DNA reads as TGTGCCAGCAGCTGGACTAGCCAACACGAGCAGTACTTC. The full variable domain, with the rest looked up from reference TRBV28 and TRBJ2-7, is DVKVTQSSRYLVKRTGEKVFLECVQDMDHENMFWYRQDPGLGLRLIYFSYDVKMKEKGDIPEGYSVSREKKERFSLILESASTNQTSMYLCASSWTSQHEQYFGPGTRLTVT.

The CDR3 DNA is TGTGCCAGCAGTGGCGCACAGAAAAACATTCAGTACTTC. Translating it yields CASSGAQKNIQYF. The chain links TRBV2 to TRBJ2-4, with unresolved D. Germline assignment: CDR1 SNHLY and CDR2 FYNNEI. With 4 bases removed from V and 4 bases from J, the gap between germline ends came to 8 bases. CDR3 length: 13 amino acids.

The chain employs TRBV7-6 and TRBJ1-2; 7 positions agree with TRBD1. Germline V CDR1 and CDR2: SGHVS, FNYEAQ. This CDR3 is 14 amino acids long. V lost 4 bases to trimming and J lost 0 bases; unmatched junction nucleotides: 2. The CDR3 is CASSSGQTNYGYTF. The CDR3 coding sequence is TGTGCCAGCAGCTCGGGACAGACTAACTATGGCTACACCTTC.

This chain uses TRBV19 with TRBJ2-2, with 7 bases aligning to TRBD1. Germline V CDR1 and CDR2: LNHDA, SQIVND (reference sequence). The V gene end was trimmed by 6 bases and the J gene end by 2 bases; junction bases not matched to a gene: 6. This CDR3 is built from 15 residues. DNA for the CDR3: TGTGCCAGTAGACTCGGGACAGTTAACACCGGGGAGCTGTTTTTT. Residues: CASRLGTVNTGELFF.